This TCR beta chain is from a study of regulatory T cells in long-lasting Graves disease. The sample's time point: newly diagnosed GD, antithyroid drugs for less than 3 months. Extracted PBMC RNA gave rise to the TCR library. The V and J ends lost 0 bases and 0 bases respectively, with 10 bases between them. Germline loops: CDR1 DFQATT, CDR2 SNEGSKA (reference sequence). This CDR3 has 15 residues. The sample holds a few counts of this clonotype. Assembly of TCR beta libraries relied on iRepertoire HTBI primers together with Arm-PCR of CDR3 regions. TCRdb used MiXCR to reprocess the multiplex PCR reads, holding one entry per CDR3 protein. The table records about 530,000 distinct CDR3 sequences, 15% to 20% of them present only once. These data were also reused for a study on T cells in Graves' hyperthyroidism and ophthalmopathy.

This material consisted of peripheral blood mononuclear cells (PBMCs), taken at new diagnosis, from a patient treated with antithyroid drugs. The source of this sequence is a woman aged 35-65 years with Graves disease. This chain joins TRBV20-1 and TRBJ2-3, with D hard to call. The CDR3 nucleotides are TGCAGTGCTAGAGATCCTCTGGGTAGCACAGATACGCAGTATTTT. It codes for CSARDPLGSTDTQYF.